What follows are 7 T cell receptor beta chains derived from one specimen sequenced in a study of blood T cells in healthy people across ages (dated by TCRdb to 2014 to 2015). The library relied on 5' RACE. The reads were generated on an Illumina HiSeq 2500. A second PCR of roughly 6 to 11 cycles was run with a J-beta primer mix and a sample-barcoded 5' primer. TCRdb trimmed public reads at Q25 via fastp, called clones via MiXCR and kept in-frame beta chains. Duplicate CDR3 protein sequences are folded into a single record with the most common DNA and genes. This sample is represented by about 1,400,000 distinct CDR3 sequences; almost 60% of them were singletons. 5% to 7% of the sample comes from the top ten. Sequencing used blood. These receptors all come from a man between 18 and 29 years old in good health.

This clonotype came up a few times. The chain combines TRBV15 with TRBJ2-5; a possible D gene is TRBD1 (5 bases). Germline CDR1 LNHNV, CDR2 YYDKDF (reference sequence). The CDR3 contains 14 residues. V was pared by 3 bases and J by 4 bases, with 12 bases between. The CDR3 bases are TGTGCCACCAGCAGTCAGGGATATGGAGAGACCCAGTACTTC. Amino acids: CATSSQGYGETQYF.

The chain has TRBV5-1 and TRBJ2-3; TRBD2 might be the D (5 bases). The CDR3 extends over 16 amino acids. The germline V gene encodes CDR1 SGHRS and CDR2 YFSETQ. Trimming pared 2 bases from V and 4 bases from J, leaving 17 bases between. This CDR3 reads CASSLVPAEASDTQYF. For the CDR3, the DNA is TGCGCCAGCAGCTTAGTCCCAGCGGAGGCTTCAGATACGCAGTATTTT.

CDR3 loop: CASSYIGTGGGETQYF. The CDR3 bases are TGTGCCAGCAGTTATATCGGGACAGGGGGCGGAGAGACCCAGTACTTC. The chain links TRBV6-5 to TRBJ2-5; TRBD1 matches at 12 bases. This CDR3 comprises 16 residues. Germline assignment: CDR1 MNHEY and CDR2 SVGAGI. V was clipped by 3 bases and J by 4 bases; unmatched bases: 6.

This chain connects TRBV27 to TRBJ2-3; 8 bases line up with TRBD2. Per germline, CDR1 MNHEY and CDR2 SMNVEV (reference sequence). CDR3 length equals 15 residues. The junction had 6 bases not matched to a gene; V was cut back by 6 bases and J by 1 base. The CDR3 coding sequence is TGTGCCAGCAGCCCGACACTAGCGGGCACAGATACGCAGTATTTT. Protein: CASSPTLAGTDTQYF.

The rearrangement links TRBV9 to TRBJ2-5; no clear D. CDR1 SGDLS and CDR2 YYNGEE come from the germline V gene. The CDR3 has 13 residues. The germline V and J ends were trimmed by 0 bases and 2 bases, with 5 bases remaining between them. For the CDR3, the DNA is TGTGCCAGCAGCGTAGTTCCTCAAGAGACCCAGTACTTC. Translation: CASSVVPQETQYF. The variable domain in full, with the rest retrieved from reference TRBV9 and TRBJ2-5, is DSGVTQTPKHLITATGQRVTLRCSPRSGDLSVYWYQQSLDQGLQFLIQYYNGEERAKGNILERFSAQQFPDLHSELNLSSLELGDSALYFCASSVVPQETQYFGPGTRLLVL.

This chain connects TRBV27 to TRBJ2-5; 8 nucleotides match TRBD1. Per germline, CDR1 MNHEY and CDR2 SMNVEV (reference sequence). The CDR3 is 13 residues long. V lost 0 bases and J lost 13; bases outside the gene matches: 7. CDR3 sequence: CASSLSRTGFWYF. The CDR3 nucleotides read TGTGCCAGCAGTTTATCCCGGACAGGGTTTTGGTACTTC.

V usage is TRBV15 and J usage is TRBJ2-3; D unresolved. The CDR3 covers 16 residues. Per the germline V gene, CDR1 is LNHNV and CDR2 is YYDKDF (reference sequence). Trimming pared 1 base from V and 2 bases from J, leaving 13 bases between. The CDR3 is CATSRGYYQNTDTQYF. CDR3 nucleotides: TGTGCCACCAGCAGAGGATATTACCAAAACACAGATACGCAGTATTTT.